The 10 T cell receptor beta chains given below trace back to one sample, sequenced in a study of vaccination and CD4 T cells after COVID-19. No antigens are known for them. Sequence data for DNA of cultured CD4+ T cells were generated by the Oncomine TCR Beta short-read assay. TCRdb itself ran the PCR reads through MiXCR, one entry per CDR3 protein. The profile shows about 14,000 distinct CDR3 sequences, approximately 61% of them singletons. Stated treatment: roughly nine-day PBMC culture with coronavirus spike peptide pools or control peptides (ViraFEST assay). The material sequenced was CD4+ T cells from blood, cultured in vitro. The receptors here all came from a human donor who had recovered from COVID-19.

The chain uses TRBV6-2 or TRBV6-3 and TRBJ1-5; 10 bases match TRBD1. This CDR3 has 20 residues. The trim removed 0 bases at V and 3 bases at J, leaving 14 bases unmatched. Germline lookup yields CDR1 MNHEY and CDR2 SVGEGT. The CDR3 spells CASSYSRKTGGTHNNQPQHF. The CDR3 DNA follows: TGTGCCAGCAGTTACTCGAGGAAGACAGGGGGCACCCACAACAATCAGCCCCAGCATTTT.

This rearrangement joins TRBV18 to TRBJ1-2; D is perhaps TRBD1 (5 bases). CDR1 and CDR2 from the germline V gene are KGHSH and LQKENI. The CDR3 has 13 amino acids. V gave up 3 bases and J gave up 4 bases, with 9 bases separating them. CDR3 sequence reads: CASSPEGPYGYTF. For the CDR3, the DNA is TGTGCCAGCTCACCCGAGGGACCCTATGGCTACACCTTC.

This clonotype has only a few counts. CDR3 protein: CASSATGGSYGYTF. The CDR3 region has the DNA TGTGCCAGCAGCGCAACAGGGGGTTCCTATGGCTACACCTTC. The rearrangement joins TRBV6-1 to TRBJ1-2, with 8 bases aligning to TRBD1. From germline, CDR1 is MNHNS and CDR2 SASEGT. The junction had 7 bases not matched to a gene; V was cut back by 6 bases and J by 4 bases. The CDR3 totals 14 residues.

The chain recombines TRBV6-1 with TRBJ2-2; 7 positions agree with TRBD1. The germline gives CDR1 MNHNS, CDR2 SASEGT. CDR3 length: 17 amino acids. V was pared by 6 bases and J by 3 bases, with 13 bases of the junction left unmatched. CDR3 in DNA: TGTGCCAGCAGCTTCTCCGGGACAGCGTCCCACACCGGGGAGCTGTTTTTT. It yields the protein CASSFSGTASHTGELFF.

Here the CDR3 reads CASSQTRGRAVGTGELFF. In DNA form, the CDR3 reads TGTGCCAGCAGCCAGACTAGAGGGAGGGCCGTTGGCACCGGGGAGCTGTTTTTT. The rearrangement links TRBV4-2 to TRBJ2-2, with 7 bases aligning to TRBD2. J gave up 4 bases and V 3 bases, and 14 bases lay outside the gene matches. Germline assignment: CDR1 LGHNA and CDR2 YNFKEQ. CDR3 length: 18 residues.

V usage is TRBV2 and J usage is TRBJ1-6; D gene ambiguous. Per the germline V gene, CDR1 is SNHLY and CDR2 is FYNNEI. The CDR3 is 13 amino acids. The V end was cut by 8 bases, the J end by 0 bases, with 5 bases between. The CDR3 loop reads CASQSSYNSPLHF. The CDR3, as DNA: TGTGCCAGCCAGAGCTCCTATAATTCACCCCTCCACTTT.

This sequence joins TRBV20-1 and TRBJ1-2; tentative D call: TRBD1 (6 bases). V was pared by 4 bases and J by 10 bases, with 25 bases between. The V gene's germline CDR1 is DFQATT and CDR2 SNEGSKA (reference sequence). This CDR3 comprises 15 residues. CDR3 protein: CSAIPGDLPQGPYTF. As DNA, the CDR3 is TGCAGTGCTATCCCAGGGGACCTCCCCCAGGGGCCCTACACCTTC.

This clonotype showed up just a few times. V and J are TRBV15 and TRBJ2-2; D gene uncertain. V was pared by 2 bases and J by 1 base, with 11 bases between. The CDR3 contains 16 residues. In germline, CDR1 is LNHNV, CDR2 YYDKDF (reference sequence). This CDR3 is CATSRPTTGNTGELFF. The CDR3 DNA reads as TGTGCCACCAGCAGACCAACCACGGGGAACACCGGGGAGCTGTTTTTT.

The V gene is TRBV5-1, the J gene TRBJ2-1; TRBD1 matches 8 bases. The germline V gene has CDR1 SGHRS and CDR2 YFSETQ. The CDR3 extends over 14 amino acids. V was clipped by 3 bases and J by 9 bases; unmatched bases: 8. CDR3 DNA: TGCGCCAGCAGCTCTGGACAGGGCGAGGGTGAGCAGTTCTTC. It is translated as CASSSGQGEGEQFF.

The chain employs TRBV25-1 and TRBJ2-3; 8 bases agree with TRBD1. V trimming: 5 bases; J trimming: 0 bases; junction bases outside the gene matches: 1. CDR3 length: 14 residues. CDR1 is MGHDK and CDR2 is SYGVNS in the germline V gene. Here the CDR3 reads CASSRQGSTDTQYF. DNA of the CDR3: TGTGCCAGCAGTCGACAGGGGAGCACAGATACGCAGTATTTT.